Each of the 28 T cell receptor beta chains below was sequenced from the same sample in a study of beta chain features in type 1 diabetes. Expressed TCRB transcripts were sequenced after all isolated RNA was converted to cDNA. The repertoire was sequenced with immunoSEQ multiplex PCR; TCRdb's copy has only in-frame clones and lacks some. Seen here are over 500,000 clones, about a sixth observed once, and the top ten hold 0.093%. The specimen was naive CD4+ T cells from blood. The receptors originated from a man in his late teens or twenties in good health.

The chain couples TRBV6-6 to TRBJ2-1, with TRBD2 matching over 11 bases. The CDR3 length is 13 residues. Germline values: CDR1 MNHNY, CDR2 SVGAGI (reference sequence). V was pared by 7 bases and J by 5 bases, with 1 base of the junction left unmatched. CDR3 DNA sequence: TGTGCCAGCAAACTAGCGGGAGACAATGAGCAGTTCTTC. Translating gives CASKLAGDNEQFF.

V gene TRBV5-1 combines with J gene TRBJ1-6, with D perhaps TRBD1 (6 bases). CDR3 length: 14 amino acids. Germline V CDR1 and CDR2: SGHRS, YFSETQ. Between the trimmed V and J ends, which lost 4 bases and 7 bases, there was a span of 12 bases. CDR3 residues: CASSRQETNSPLHF. DNA of the CDR3: TGCGCCAGCAGCCGACAGGAGACGAATTCACCCCTCCACTTT.

In its sample, this clone was seen a few times. The rearrangement joins TRBV28 to TRBJ2-7; a possible D gene is TRBD2 (6 bases). This CDR3 contains 14 residues. The ends were cut back, 8 bases at V and 0 bases at J, with 14 bases in the middle. CDR1 MDHEN and CDR2 SYDVKM come from the germline V gene. CDR3 nucleotide sequence: TGTGCCAGCCCCCCTCCGGGACTCTCCTACGAGCAGTACTTC. It is translated as CASPPPGLSYEQYF.

This chain connects TRBV29-1 to TRBJ1-1; TRBD1 matches at 8 bases. V trimming: 3 bases; J trimming: 5 bases; junction bases outside the gene matches: 5. Germline-derived CDR1 and CDR2 are SQVTM and ANQGSEA. This CDR3 spans 13 amino acids. The DNA for the CDR3 is TGCAGCGTTGAGTGGACAGGGAGGACTGAAGCTTTCTTT. Translating it yields CSVEWTGRTEAFF.

In this sample, this clone turned up a few times. The rearrangement uses TRBV25-1 and TRBJ1-4; 7 bases fit TRBD1. J lost 2 bases, V lost 4 bases, and 7 bases had no gene match. CDR3 length equals 16 residues. Germline CDR1 MGHDK, CDR2 SYGVNS. The CDR3 reads CASSAGQSGTNEKLFF. In DNA, the CDR3 is TGTGCCAGCAGTGCGGGACAGTCCGGGACTAATGAAAAACTGTTTTTT.

The chain recombines TRBV14 with TRBJ2-2; 11 nucleotides line up with TRBD1. The CDR3 consists of 15 residues. Germline-derived CDR1 and CDR2 are SGHDN and FVKESK. The junction had 4 bases not matched to a gene; V was cut back by 3 bases and J by 7 bases. The CDR3 is CASSHGTGGIGELFF. The DNA of the CDR3 is TGTGCCAGCAGCCACGGGACAGGGGGTATCGGGGAGCTGTTTTTT.

This clone was found a few times. The rearrangement links TRBV7-2 to TRBJ1-2; D perhaps matches TRBD1 (5 bases). The CDR3 length is 14 residues. Trimming left V 2 bases short and J 7 bases short, with 14 bases between. Germline lookup yields CDR1 SGHTA and CDR2 FQGNSA. CDR3 amino acids: CASSLRGRGSGYTF. Written as DNA, the CDR3 is TGTGCCAGCAGCTTAAGGGGTAGGGGTAGTGGCTACACCTTC.

This clone was seen a few times. The rearrangement joins TRBV28 to TRBJ1-1, with 10 bases aligning to TRBD1. The CDR3 extends over 15 amino acids. V was clipped by 3 bases and J by 8 bases; unmatched bases: 9. Germline V gene sequence: CDR1 MDHEN, CDR2 SYDVKM. CDR3 loop: CASSLGGTGALEAFF. The CDR3 DNA reads TGTGCCAGCAGTTTGGGAGGGACAGGGGCCCTCGAAGCTTTCTTT.

V gene TRBV29-1 combines with J gene TRBJ2-7, with 7 bases identical to TRBD2. The germline V gene encodes CDR1 SQVTM and CDR2 ANQGSEA. The CDR3 spans 14 residues. Germline trimming cut 5 bases from V and 6 bases from J; bases unmatched to any gene: 13. The CDR3, as DNA: TGCAGCGTTCAGACTAGCTCCCTATCCCGCGAGCAGTACTTC. Protein sequence: CSVQTSSLSREQYF.

The chain links TRBV29-1 to TRBJ2-3, with D possibly being TRBD1 or TRBD2 (5 bases each). Germline CDR1 reads SQVTM; CDR2 reads ANQGSEA. CDR3 size: 12 residues. V was cut by 7 bases and J by 6 bases, with 14 bases left in between. CDR3 amino acids: CSAIEWGDTQYF. DNA for the CDR3: TGCAGCGCCATTGAGTGGGGGGATACGCAGTATTTT.

This clone has a handful of counts. This chain joins TRBV6-5 and TRBJ1-4; TRBD1 matches 7 bases. Unmatched junction bases numbered 7, after V lost 6 bases and J lost 3 bases. Germline CDR1 reads MNHEY; CDR2 reads SVGAGI. The CDR3 is 15 amino acids. In DNA form, the CDR3 reads TGTGCCAGCAGACGAAAGGGACAGCCTAATGAAAAACTGTTTTTT. Residues: CASRRKGQPNEKLFF.

V is TRBV18 and J is TRBJ2-1; D is perhaps TRBD2 (7 bases). Trimming left V 3 bases short and J 6 bases short, with 12 bases between. Germline V lookup: CDR1 KGHSH, CDR2 LQKENI. The CDR3 extends over 14 amino acids. For the CDR3, the DNA is TGTGCCAGCTCACCGAGGGAGGGGGGCAATGAGCAGTTCTTC. The encoded protein is CASSPREGGNEQFF.

The chain recombines TRBV11-2 with TRBJ1-2, with D perhaps TRBD1 (5 bases). Trimming took off 5 bases at V and 4 bases at J, with 14 bases between the two ends. The CDR3 loop spans 14 amino acids. Looked up from germline, CDR1 is SGHAT and CDR2 is FQNNGV. CDR3 region: CASSLRDARYGYTF. The CDR3 DNA sequence: TGTGCCAGCAGCCTCCGGGACGCCCGCTATGGCTACACCTTC.

This clone was seen a handful of times. Sequence at one end of the junction differs from germline and may be a read error. J is TRBJ2-1 and V is TRBV7-7; the match to TRBD2 covers 7 bases. The CDR3 extends over 15 amino acids. Germline V gene data show CDR1 as SSHAT and CDR2 as FNYEAQ (reference sequence). CDR3 in amino acids: CASSLRLAAYNEQFF. The DNA for the CDR3 is TGTGCTAGCAGCTTGCGTCTAGCGGCCTACAATGAGCAGTTCTTC.

The chain combines TRBV19 with TRBJ1-1; D not certain. Germline lookup yields CDR1 LNHDA and CDR2 SQIVND (reference sequence). This CDR3 is built from 13 residues. Trimming stripped 2 bases from V and 5 bases from J, with 9 bases between. CDR3 residues: CASSIIRKTEAFF. The CDR3 DNA reads as TGTGCCAGTAGTATAATCCGGAAGACTGAAGCTTTCTTT.

The chain links TRBV27 to TRBJ2-4; maybe TRBD1 (5 bases). V was shortened by 5 bases and J by 3 bases, with 11 bases between the two germline ends. CDR3 length: 14 residues. Germline assignment: CDR1 MNHEY and CDR2 SMNVEV (reference sequence). In DNA form, the CDR3 reads TGTGCCAGCAGTGTGGCAAGGGGCAAAAACATTCAGTACTTC. Residues: CASSVARGKNIQYF.

This clone occurred a few times. The J gene is TRBJ1-5, the V gene TRBV4-2; D unclear. Trimming pared 1 base from V and 0 bases from J, leaving 10 bases between. This CDR3 region has 16 residues. From germline, CDR1 is LGHNA and CDR2 YNFKEQ. CDR3 nucleotides: TGTGCCAGCAGCCAAGGTCTACGATATAGCAATCAGCCCCAGCATTTT. The encoded protein is CASSQGLRYSNQPQHF.

This clone was detected only a few times. This specimen includes other DNA sequences encoding the same CDR3. V usage is TRBV28 and J usage is TRBJ2-7; D might be TRBD1 or TRBD2, each matching 5 bases. The V end was cut by 4 bases, the J end by 4 bases, with 11 bases between. The CDR3 covers 13 residues. Per germline, CDR1 MDHEN and CDR2 SYDVKM. CDR3 protein: CASSSGQGYEQYF. CDR3 sequence (DNA): TGTGCCAGCAGTTCGGGGCAGGGTTACGAGCAGTACTTC.

Regarding this clone: The conserved phenylalanine or tryptophan normally closing the CDR3 is absent here, so this likely arose from a read error. This chain joins TRBV9 and TRBJ1-2; tentatively, D is TRBD1 (5 bases). The CDR3 consists of 14 residues. CDR1 and CDR2 from the germline V gene are SGDLS and YYNGEE. Trimming left V 3 bases short and J 2 bases short, with 11 bases between. The CDR3 loop is CASSARDLNYGYTL. CDR3 in DNA: TGTGCCAGCAGCGCCAGGGATTTGAACTATGGCTACACCCTC.

This clone was seen only a few times. The chain combines TRBV13 with TRBJ2-4; 8 nucleotides agree with TRBD1. With 6 bases clipped from V and 1 base from J, the junction kept 11 bases outside the gene matches. The CDR3 is made up of 17 amino acids. CDR1 is PRHDT and CDR2 is FYEKMQ in the germline V gene (reference sequence). CDR3 nucleotides: TGTGCCAGCAGTTTTCCAGGGGGCTTGGGGGCCAAAAACATTCAGTACTTC. This translates into CASSFPGGLGAKNIQYF.

This clone was seen a handful of times. The DNA for the CDR3 is TGTGCCAGCAGCGGGTTTGCTGGGGCCAACGTCCTGACTTTC. It is translated as CASSGFAGANVLTF. V and J are TRBV9 and TRBJ2-6; D is uncertain. The length of the CDR3 is 14 residues. V shed 3 bases and J shed 2 bases, with 6 bases lying between them. Germline V gene sequence: CDR1 SGDLS, CDR2 YYNGEE.

The sample holds a few counts of this clone. The chain couples TRBV7-8 to TRBJ1-1; unclear D gene. The CDR3 covers 13 residues. CDR1 is SGHVS, CDR2 FQNEAQ, per germline. Trimming pared 3 bases from V and 1 base from J, leaving 6 bases between. CDR3 amino acids: CASSFATNTEAFF. The CDR3 nucleotides read TGTGCCAGCAGCTTCGCTACGAACACTGAAGCTTTCTTT. The full variable domain, completed using reference TRBV7-8 and TRBJ1-1, is GAGVSQSPRYKVAKRGQDVALRCDPISGHVSLFWYQQALGQGPEFLTYFQNEAQLDKSGLPSDRFFAERPEGSVSTLKIQRTQQEDSAVYLCASSFATNTEAFFGQGTRLTVV.

J is TRBJ2-5 and V is TRBV5-4; D ambiguous. Trimming took off 0 bases at V and 5 bases at J, with 11 bases between the two ends. The CDR3 is 14 residues long. CDR1 SGHNT and CDR2 YYREEE come from the germline V gene (reference sequence). The CDR3 DNA sequence: TGTGCCAGCAGCTTGGAACGTCGGCGGGAGACCCAGTACTTC. This sequence encodes CASSLERRRETQYF.

CDR3 region: CASSSQGASTGELFF. The CDR3 DNA is TGTGCCAGCAGCTCCCAGGGGGCCAGCACCGGGGAGCTGTTTTTT. The chain carries TRBV7-9 and TRBJ2-2; 8 nucleotides align to TRBD1. Germline V gives CDR1 SEHNR, CDR2 FQNEAQ (reference sequence). The CDR3 is 15 amino acids. Unmatched junction bases numbered 5, after V lost 4 bases and J lost 4 bases.

This chain links TRBV30 with TRBJ2-7, with D possibly matching TRBD2 (5 bases). Germline V lookup: CDR1 GTSNPN, CDR2 SVGIG (reference sequence). The ends were cut back, 4 bases at V and 6 bases at J, with 10 bases in the middle. The CDR3 contains 11 residues. The CDR3 DNA reads TGTGCCTGGAAGGAGGTTCGCGAGCAGTACTTC. This translates into CAWKEVREQYF.

This clone appeared a few times. J is TRBJ1-5 and V is TRBV7-2; 9 nucleotides match TRBD1. Trimming at V came to 0 bases and at J to 6 bases, leaving 6 bases not matched to a gene. CDR1 is SGHTA, CDR2 FQGNSA, per germline. CDR3 size: 16 residues. The CDR3, as DNA: TGTGCCAGCAGCTTAGCGATACAGGGGGCCGGTCAGCCCCAGCATTTT. It translates to CASSLAIQGAGQPQHF.

This clone was detected only a few times. CDR3 DNA: TGTGCCAGCAGCTTAATGTCTAGCGGGAGTCGGGATGAGCAGTTCTTC. It encodes CASSLMSSGSRDEQFF. The gene calls are TRBV7-3 and TRBJ2-1; 10 nucleotides agree with TRBD2. Per the germline V gene, CDR1 is SGHTA and CDR2 is FQGTGA. Trimming removed 1 base from V and 8 bases from J; junction bases left unmatched: 8. This CDR3 is built from 16 residues.

The rearrangement uses TRBV4-2 and TRBJ2-7; 12 nucleotides line up with TRBD2. CDR3 length equals 17 residues. V lost 1 base to trimming and J lost 3 bases; unmatched junction nucleotides: 7. Per germline, CDR1 LGHNA and CDR2 YNFKEQ. As DNA, the CDR3 is TGTGCCAGCAGCCAAGGCGGACTAGCGGGAAGTTACTACGAGCAGTACTTC. Translating gives CASSQGGLAGSYYEQYF.